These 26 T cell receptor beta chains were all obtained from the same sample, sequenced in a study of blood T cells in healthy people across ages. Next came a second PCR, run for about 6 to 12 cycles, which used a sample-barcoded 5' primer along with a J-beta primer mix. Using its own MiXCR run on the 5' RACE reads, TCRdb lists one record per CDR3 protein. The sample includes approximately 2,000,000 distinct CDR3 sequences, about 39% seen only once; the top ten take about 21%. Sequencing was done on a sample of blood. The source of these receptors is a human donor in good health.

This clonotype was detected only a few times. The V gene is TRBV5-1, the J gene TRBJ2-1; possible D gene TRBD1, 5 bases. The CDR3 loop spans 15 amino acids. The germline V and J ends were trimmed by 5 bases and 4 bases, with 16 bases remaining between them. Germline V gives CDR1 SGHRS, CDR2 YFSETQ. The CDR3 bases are TGCGCCAGCAGAAGCGACAGAACCCAATACAATGAGCAGTTCTTC. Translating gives CASRSDRTQYNEQFF.

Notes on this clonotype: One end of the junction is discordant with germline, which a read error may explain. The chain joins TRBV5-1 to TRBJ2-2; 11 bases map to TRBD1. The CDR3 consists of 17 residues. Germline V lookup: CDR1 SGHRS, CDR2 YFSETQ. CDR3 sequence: CASRQTWDRGKAGELFF. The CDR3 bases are TGCGCCAGTAGACAGACTTGGGACAGGGGGAAGGCCGGGGAGTTGTTTTTT.

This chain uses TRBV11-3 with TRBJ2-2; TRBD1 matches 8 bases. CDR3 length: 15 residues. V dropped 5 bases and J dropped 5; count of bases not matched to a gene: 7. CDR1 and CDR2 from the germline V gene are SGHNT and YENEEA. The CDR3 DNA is TGTGCCAGCAGCGCCGGGACAGGAAGAACCGGGGAGCTGTTTTTT. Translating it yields CASSAGTGRTGELFF. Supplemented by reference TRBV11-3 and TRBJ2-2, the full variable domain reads EAGVVQSPRYKIIEKKQPVAFWCNPISGHNTLYWYLQNLGQGPELLIRYENEEAVDDSQLPKDRFSAERLKGVDSTLKIQPAELGDSAVYLCASSAGTGRTGELFFGEGSRLTVL.

The CDR3 nucleotides are TGTGCCAGCAGCGTTCGACTAGCGGGGGGGAAAAACGAGCAGTACTTC. Its translation: CASSVRLAGGKNEQYF. The chain links TRBV7-2 to TRBJ2-5; 14 nucleotides match TRBD2. Judging by the DNA end, TRBJ2-7 fits better; the J call may be wrong. This CDR3 region has 16 residues. Germline V gives CDR1 SGHTA, CDR2 FQGNSA.

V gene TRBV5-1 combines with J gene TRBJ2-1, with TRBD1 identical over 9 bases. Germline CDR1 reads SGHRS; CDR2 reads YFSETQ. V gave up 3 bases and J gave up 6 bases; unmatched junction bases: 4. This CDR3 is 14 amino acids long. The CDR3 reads CASSWGTGSNEQFF. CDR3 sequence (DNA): TGCGCCAGCAGCTGGGGGACAGGGAGCAATGAGCAGTTCTTC. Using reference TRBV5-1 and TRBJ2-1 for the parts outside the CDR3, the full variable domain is KAGVTQTPRYLIKTRGQQVTLSCSPISGHRSVSWYQQTPGQGLQFLFEYFSETQRNKGNFPGRFSGRQFSNSRSEMNVSTLELGDSALYLCASSWGTGSNEQFFGPGTRLTVL.

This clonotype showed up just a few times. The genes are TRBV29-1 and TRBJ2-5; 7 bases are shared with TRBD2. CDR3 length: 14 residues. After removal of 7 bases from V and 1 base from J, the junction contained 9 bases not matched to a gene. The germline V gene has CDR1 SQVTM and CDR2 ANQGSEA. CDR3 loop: CSAQRGPTQETQYF. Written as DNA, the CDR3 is TGCAGCGCCCAGCGGGGCCCTACCCAAGAGACCCAGTACTTC.

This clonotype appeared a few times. The CDR3 coding sequence is TGTGCCAGCAGCTCCAGCGACGAGCAGTACTTC. Its protein product is CASSSSDEQYF. The J gene is TRBJ2-7, the V gene TRBV7-2; no reliable D call. The CDR3 consists of 11 residues. Germline loops: CDR1 SGHTA, CDR2 FQGNSA. Deletions cut 4 bases from V and 5 bases from J, with 6 bases between.

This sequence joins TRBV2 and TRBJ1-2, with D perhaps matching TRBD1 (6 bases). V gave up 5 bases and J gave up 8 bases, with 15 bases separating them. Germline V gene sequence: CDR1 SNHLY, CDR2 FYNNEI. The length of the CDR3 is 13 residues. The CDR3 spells CASSLGQSGGYTF. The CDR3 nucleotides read TGTGCCAGCAGTCTCGGACAGTCTGGGGGCTACACCTTC.

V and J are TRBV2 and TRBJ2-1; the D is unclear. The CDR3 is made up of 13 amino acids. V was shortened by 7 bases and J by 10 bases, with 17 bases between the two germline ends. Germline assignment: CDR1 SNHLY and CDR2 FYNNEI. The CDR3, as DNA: TGTGCCAGCAAGGTTGAGGTGTCGCAGGAGCAGTTCTTC. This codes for CASKVEVSQEQFF.

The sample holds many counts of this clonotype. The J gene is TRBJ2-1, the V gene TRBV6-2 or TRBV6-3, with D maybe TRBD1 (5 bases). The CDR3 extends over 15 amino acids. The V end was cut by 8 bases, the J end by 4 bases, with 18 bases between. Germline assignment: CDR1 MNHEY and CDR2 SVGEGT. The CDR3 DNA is TGTGCCAGCGGCCCGTTCAGTCAGGGATACAATGAGCAGTTCTTC. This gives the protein CASGPFSQGYNEQFF.

This CDR3 reads CASSPRGAEVHNEQFF. CDR3 nucleotide sequence: TGTGCCAGCAGTCCCCGGGGGGCTGAAGTCCACAATGAGCAGTTCTTC. The rearrangement joins TRBV6-5 to TRBJ2-1; D is perhaps TRBD2 (7 bases). This CDR3 contains 16 residues. Germline V lookup: CDR1 MNHEY, CDR2 SVGAGI. Between the trimmed V and J ends, which lost 5 bases and 5 bases, there was a span of 19 bases.

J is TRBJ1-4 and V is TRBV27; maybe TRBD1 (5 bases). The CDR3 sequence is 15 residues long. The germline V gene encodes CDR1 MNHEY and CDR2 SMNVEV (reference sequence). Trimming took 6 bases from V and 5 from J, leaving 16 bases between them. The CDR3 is CASSSPGLMNEKLFF. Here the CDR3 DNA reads TGTGCCAGCAGCTCACCGGGACTTATGAATGAAAAACTGTTTTTT.

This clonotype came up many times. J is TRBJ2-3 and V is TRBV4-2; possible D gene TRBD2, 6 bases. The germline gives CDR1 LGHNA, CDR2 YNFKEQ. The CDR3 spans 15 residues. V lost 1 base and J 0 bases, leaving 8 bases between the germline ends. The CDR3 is CASSQVGGSTDTQYF. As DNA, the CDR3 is TGTGCCAGCAGCCAAGTCGGGGGAAGCACAGATACGCAGTATTTT.

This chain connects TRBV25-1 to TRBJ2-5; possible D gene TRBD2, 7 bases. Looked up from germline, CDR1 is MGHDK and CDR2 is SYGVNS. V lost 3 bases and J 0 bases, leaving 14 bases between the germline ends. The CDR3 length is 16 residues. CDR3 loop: CASSDVRGANQETQYF. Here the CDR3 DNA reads TGTGCCAGCAGTGACGTTCGGGGGGCCAACCAAGAGACCCAGTACTTC.

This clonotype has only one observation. The CDR3 sequence is CSVEASSGGFHGYTF. In DNA form, the CDR3 reads TGCAGCGTTGAAGCGTCGAGTGGAGGTTTCCATGGCTACACCTTC. The J gene is TRBJ1-2, the V gene TRBV29-1; D ambiguous. CDR1 is SQVTM, CDR2 ANQGSEA, per germline. This CDR3 spans 15 amino acids. Between the trimmed V and J ends, which lost 1 base and 6 bases, there was a span of 18 bases.

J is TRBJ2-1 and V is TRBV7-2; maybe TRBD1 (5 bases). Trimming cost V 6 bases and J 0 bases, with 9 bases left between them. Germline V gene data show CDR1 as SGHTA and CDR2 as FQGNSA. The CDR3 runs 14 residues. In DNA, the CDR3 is TGTGCCAGCAGTCAGGACACCTCCTACAATGAGCAGTTCTTC. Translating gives CASSQDTSYNEQFF.

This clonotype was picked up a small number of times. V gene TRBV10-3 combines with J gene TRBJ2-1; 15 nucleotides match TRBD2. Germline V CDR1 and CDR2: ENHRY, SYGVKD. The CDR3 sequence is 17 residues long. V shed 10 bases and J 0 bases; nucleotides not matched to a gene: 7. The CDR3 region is CATSGLAGGPSYNEQFF. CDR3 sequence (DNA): TGTGCCACCTCCGGACTAGCGGGGGGGCCCTCCTACAATGAGCAGTTCTTC.

Here the CDR3 reads CASSYSPGQKEYNEQFF. CDR3 nucleotides: TGTGCCAGCAGTTATTCACCGGGACAGAAGGAATACAATGAGCAGTTCTTC. The chain employs TRBV6-2 or TRBV6-3 and TRBJ2-1; 7 nucleotides line up with TRBD1. From germline, CDR1 is MNHEY and CDR2 SVGEGT. The CDR3 runs 17 residues. J was trimmed by 4 bases and V by 3 bases; bases with no gene match: 12.

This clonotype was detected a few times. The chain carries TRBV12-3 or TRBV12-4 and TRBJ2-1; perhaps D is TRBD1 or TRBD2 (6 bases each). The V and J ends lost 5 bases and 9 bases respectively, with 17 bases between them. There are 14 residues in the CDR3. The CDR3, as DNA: TGTGCCAGCAGTCATACAGGGCGTAGCGGTGAGCAGTTCTTC. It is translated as CASSHTGRSGEQFF.

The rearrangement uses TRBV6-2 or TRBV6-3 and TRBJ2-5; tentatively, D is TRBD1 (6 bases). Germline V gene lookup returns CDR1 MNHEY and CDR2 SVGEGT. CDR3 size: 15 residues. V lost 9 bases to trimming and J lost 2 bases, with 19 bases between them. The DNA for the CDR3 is TGTGCCAGTGCTCACCTTAGCGACAGGCAAGAGACCCAGTACTTC. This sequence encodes CASAHLSDRQETQYF.

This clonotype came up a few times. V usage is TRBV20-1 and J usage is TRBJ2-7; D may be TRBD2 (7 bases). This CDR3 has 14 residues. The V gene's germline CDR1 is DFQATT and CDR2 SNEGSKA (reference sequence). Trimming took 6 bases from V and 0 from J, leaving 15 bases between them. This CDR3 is CSAGTGGASYEQYF. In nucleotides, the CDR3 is TGCAGTGCCGGGACGGGGGGCGCCTCCTACGAGCAGTACTTC.

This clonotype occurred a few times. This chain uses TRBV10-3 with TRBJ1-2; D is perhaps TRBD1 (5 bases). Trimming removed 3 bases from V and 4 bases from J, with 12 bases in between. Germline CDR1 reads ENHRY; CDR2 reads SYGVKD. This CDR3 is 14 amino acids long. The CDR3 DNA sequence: TGTGCCATCAGTGACGTAGGGCAGGGCTATGGCTACACCTTC. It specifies CAISDVGQGYGYTF.

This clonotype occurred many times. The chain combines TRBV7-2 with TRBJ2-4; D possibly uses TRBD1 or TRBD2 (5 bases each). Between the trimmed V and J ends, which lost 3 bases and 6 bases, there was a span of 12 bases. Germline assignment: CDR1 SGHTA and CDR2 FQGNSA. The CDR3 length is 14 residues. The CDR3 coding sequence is TGTGCCAGCAGCTTCGGGACCCTCAGAAACATTCAGTACTTC. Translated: CASSFGTLRNIQYF.

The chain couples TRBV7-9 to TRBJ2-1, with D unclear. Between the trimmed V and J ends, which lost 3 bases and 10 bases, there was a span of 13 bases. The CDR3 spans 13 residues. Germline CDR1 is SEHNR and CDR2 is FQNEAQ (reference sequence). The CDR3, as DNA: TGTGCCAGCAGCTTTGACAACACCTACGAGCAGTTCTTC. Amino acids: CASSFDNTYEQFF. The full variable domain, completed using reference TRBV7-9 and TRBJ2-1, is DTGVSQNPRHKITKRGQNVTFRCDPISEHNRLYWYRQTLGQGPEFLTYFQNEAQLEKSRLLSDRFSAERPKGSFSTLEIQRTEQGDSAMYLCASSFDNTYEQFFGPGTRLTVL.

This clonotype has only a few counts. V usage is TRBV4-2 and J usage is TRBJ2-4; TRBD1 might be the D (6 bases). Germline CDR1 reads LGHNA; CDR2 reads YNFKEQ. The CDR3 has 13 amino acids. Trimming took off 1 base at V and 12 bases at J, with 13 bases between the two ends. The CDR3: CASSQVGTRTQYF. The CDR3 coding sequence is TGTGCCAGCAGCCAAGTGGGGACAAGGACTCAGTACTTC.

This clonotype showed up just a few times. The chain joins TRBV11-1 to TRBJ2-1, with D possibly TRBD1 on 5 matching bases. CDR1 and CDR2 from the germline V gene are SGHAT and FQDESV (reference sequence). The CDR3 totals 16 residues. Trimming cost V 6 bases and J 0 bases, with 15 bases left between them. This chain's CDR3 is CASRAGTGSSYNEQFF. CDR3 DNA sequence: TGTGCCAGCAGGGCCGGCACAGGAAGCTCCTACAATGAGCAGTTCTTC.